The clone carrying this T cell receptor beta chain was counted only a few times. TCRdb reanalysed the RT-PCR reads using MiXCR and keeps one entry per CDR3 protein. The sample yields some 880,000 distinct CDR3 sequences, about 20% seen once. The sample originates from a study of patients and donors after allogeneic stem cell transplantation. The V gene's germline CDR1 is SGDLS and CDR2 YYNGEE. The germline V and J ends were trimmed by 0 bases and 6 bases, with 13 bases remaining between them. This CDR3 has 15 amino acids. Sample: blood, either unsorted or a sorted T cell fraction (not recorded which). V usage is TRBV9 and J usage is TRBJ2-1; tentatively, D is TRBD1 (6 bases). The sequence derives from a human donor who was either an allogeneic HSCT recipient or a stem cell or donor lymphocyte infusion donor (not recorded which). It is not recorded whose cells these are; they may come from a transplant donor. This CDR3 is CASSVVGKGVNEQFF. CDR3 sequence (DNA): TGTGCCAGCAGCGTAGTAGGGAAGGGGGTCAATGAGCAGTTCTTC. The full variable domain, its missing parts supplied by reference TRBV9 and TRBJ2-1, is DSGVTQTPKHLITATGQRVTLRCSPRSGDLSVYWYQQSLDQGLQFLIQYYNGEERAKGNILERFSAQQFPDLHSELNLSSLELGDSALYFCASSVVGKGVNEQFFGPGTRLTVL.